This TCR beta chain was found in a study of human T cells and chemical hapten exposure. Study-wide context: Researchers reported sensitizing an approximately 2 cm by approximately 2 cm upper inner arm skin site with 2% DPC.

CDR3 length equals 16 residues. Germline lookup yields CDR1 KGHSH and CDR2 LQKENI. The ends were cut back, 4 bases at V and 0 bases at J, with 13 bases in the middle. As for time point: patch test 1, 2 weeks after DPC sensitization. Treatment in this sample: therapeutic diphenylcyclopropenone sensitization with weekly scalp DPC. In this sample, this clonotype turned up a few times. One entry per CDR3 protein, called by TCRdb with MiXCR from the RACE reads. Of around 100,000 distinct CDR3 sequences listed, about 11% are singletons. The rearrangement links TRBV18 to TRBJ1-5; D call uncertain. This TCR came from a woman aged 40-49 years with alopecia areata. Some clones in this sample may be carry-over from other donors' samples. Specimen: whole blood, collected in connection with sensitization to the hapten diphenylcyclopropenone (DPC). CDR3 residues: CASSLYSVNSNQPQHF. The CDR3 region has the DNA TGTGCCAGCTCACTATACTCGGTGAATAGCAATCAGCCCCAGCATTTT. Together with reference TRBV18 and TRBJ1-5, the CDR3 gives the full variable domain: NAGVMQNPRHLVRRRGQEARLRCSPMKGHSHVYWYRQLPEEGLKFMVYLQKENIIDESGMPKERFSAEFPKEGPSILRIQQVVRGDSAAYFCASSLYSVNSNQPQHFGDGTRLSIL.